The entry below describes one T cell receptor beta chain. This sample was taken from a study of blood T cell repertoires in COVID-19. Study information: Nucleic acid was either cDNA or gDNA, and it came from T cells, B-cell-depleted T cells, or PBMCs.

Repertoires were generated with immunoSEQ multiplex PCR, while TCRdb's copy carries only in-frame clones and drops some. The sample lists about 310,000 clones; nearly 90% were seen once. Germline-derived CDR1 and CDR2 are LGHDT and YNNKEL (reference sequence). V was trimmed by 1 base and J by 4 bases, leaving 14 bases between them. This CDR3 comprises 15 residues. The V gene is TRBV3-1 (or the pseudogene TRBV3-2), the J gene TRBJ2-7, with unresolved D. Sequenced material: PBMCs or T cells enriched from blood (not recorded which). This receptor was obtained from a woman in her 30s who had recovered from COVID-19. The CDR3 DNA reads TGTGCCAGCAGCCAAGGAGCGCAGTTCCTTTACGAGCAGTACTTC. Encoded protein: CASSQGAQFLYEQYF.